This T cell receptor (beta chain) appears in the sequencing data of a study of OX40 agonist ivuxolimab in advanced cancers. Turning to the study itself: Six ivuxolimab dose levels, 0.01 to 10 mg/kg, were given intravenously every 2 weeks. The study enrolled dose-escalation patients with hepatocellular carcinoma, melanoma, renal cell or head and neck cancer. Patients were under 90% male with ages roughly 23 to 79, mean roughly 55.

TCRdb's table, derived via immunoSEQ multiplex PCR, lists solely in-frame clones and lacks some. This sample has about 25,000 clones, with about 86% found just once. The CDR3 covers 14 residues. CDR1 and CDR2 (germline): LNHDA, SQIVND (reference sequence). With 1 base removed from V and 7 bases from J, the gap between germline ends came to 13 bases. The sample here was CD4+ or CD8+ T cells sorted from blood, taken in a trial of the OX40 agonist ivuxolimab. V is TRBV19 and J is TRBJ1-1; D is uncertain. The clonotype originates from an adult with an advanced solid tumor such as melanoma, head and neck, liver or kidney cancer. This chain's CDR3 is CASSIGAGLNEAFF. Here the CDR3 DNA reads TGTGCCAGTAGTATAGGGGCGGGCTTAAATGAAGCTTTCTTT. The whole variable domain, remainder taken from reference TRBV19 and TRBJ1-1, is DGGITQSPKYLFRKEGQNVTLSCEQNLNHDAMYWYRQDPGQGLRLIYYSQIVNDFQKGDIAEGYSVSREKKESFPLTVTSAQKNPTAFYLCASSIGAGLNEAFFGQGTRLTVV.